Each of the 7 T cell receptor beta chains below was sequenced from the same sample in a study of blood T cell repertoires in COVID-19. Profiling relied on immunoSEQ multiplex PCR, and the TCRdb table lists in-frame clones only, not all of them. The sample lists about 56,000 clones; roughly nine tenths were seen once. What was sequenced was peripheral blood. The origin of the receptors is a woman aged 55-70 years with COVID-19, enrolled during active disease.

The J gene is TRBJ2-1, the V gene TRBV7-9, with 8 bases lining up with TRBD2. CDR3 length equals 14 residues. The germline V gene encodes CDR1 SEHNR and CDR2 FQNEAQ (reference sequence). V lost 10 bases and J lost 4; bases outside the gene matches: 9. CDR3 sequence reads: CAIPLGLVYNEQFF. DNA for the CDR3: TGTGCCATCCCTTTGGGACTAGTTTACAATGAGCAGTTCTTC.

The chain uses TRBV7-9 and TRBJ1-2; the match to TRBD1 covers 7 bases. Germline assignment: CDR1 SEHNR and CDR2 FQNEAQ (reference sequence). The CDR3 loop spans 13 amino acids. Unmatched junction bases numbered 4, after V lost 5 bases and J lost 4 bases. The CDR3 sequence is CASSIQGSYGYTF. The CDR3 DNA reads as TGTGCCAGCAGCATACAGGGGAGCTATGGCTACACCTTC.

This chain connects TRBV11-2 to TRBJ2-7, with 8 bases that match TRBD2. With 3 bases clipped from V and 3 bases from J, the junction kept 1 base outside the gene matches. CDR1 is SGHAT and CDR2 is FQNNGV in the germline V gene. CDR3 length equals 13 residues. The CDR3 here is CASSFRGGYEQYF. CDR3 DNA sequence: TGTGCCAGCAGCTTCCGGGGGGGCTACGAGCAGTACTTC.

This CDR3 reads CASKQGALNTEAFF. CDR3 nucleotide sequence: TGTGCCAGCAAACAGGGGGCTTTGAACACTGAAGCTTTCTTT. The chain carries TRBV27 and TRBJ1-1; 9 nucleotides line up with TRBD1. This CDR3 region has 14 residues. The V gene end was trimmed by 7 bases and the J gene end by 0 bases; junction bases not matched to a gene: 3. Germline values: CDR1 MNHEY, CDR2 SMNVEV (reference sequence).

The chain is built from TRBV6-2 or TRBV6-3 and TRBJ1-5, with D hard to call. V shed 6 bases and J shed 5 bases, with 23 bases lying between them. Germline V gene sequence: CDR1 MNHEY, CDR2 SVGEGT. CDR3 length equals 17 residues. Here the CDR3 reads CASSLILGPGRDQPQHF. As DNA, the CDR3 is TGTGCCAGCAGCCTTATCCTAGGGCCGGGAAGGGATCAGCCCCAGCATTTT.

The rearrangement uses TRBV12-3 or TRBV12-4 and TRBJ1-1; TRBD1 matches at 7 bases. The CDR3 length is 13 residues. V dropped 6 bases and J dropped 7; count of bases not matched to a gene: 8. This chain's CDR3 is CASSPGSGGEAFF. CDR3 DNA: TGTGCCAGCAGCCCCGGATCAGGGGGTGAAGCTTTCTTT.

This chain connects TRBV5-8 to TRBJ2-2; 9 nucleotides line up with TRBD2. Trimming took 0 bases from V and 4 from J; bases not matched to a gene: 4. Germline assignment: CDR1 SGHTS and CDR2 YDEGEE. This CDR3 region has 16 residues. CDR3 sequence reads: CASSLGLAASTGELFF. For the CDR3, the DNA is TGTGCCAGCAGCTTGGGACTAGCGGCAAGCACCGGGGAGCTGTTTTTT.